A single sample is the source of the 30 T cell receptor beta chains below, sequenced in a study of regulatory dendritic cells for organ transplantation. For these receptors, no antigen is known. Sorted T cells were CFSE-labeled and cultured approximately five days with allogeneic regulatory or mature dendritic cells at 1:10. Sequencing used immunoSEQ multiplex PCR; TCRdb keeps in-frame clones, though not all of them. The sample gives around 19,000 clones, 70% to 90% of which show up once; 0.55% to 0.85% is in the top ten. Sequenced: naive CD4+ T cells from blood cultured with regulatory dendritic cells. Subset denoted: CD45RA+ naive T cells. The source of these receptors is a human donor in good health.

The CDR3 region is CASSPPSGLGNQPQHF. In DNA, the CDR3 is TGTGCCAGCTCACCACCCTCAGGGTTAGGCAATCAGCCCCAGCATTTT. V usage is TRBV18 and J usage is TRBJ1-5, with D perhaps matching TRBD1 (5 bases). V lost 0 bases to trimming and J lost 2 bases, with 11 bases between them. The CDR3 loop spans 16 amino acids. Per germline, CDR1 KGHSH and CDR2 LQKENI.

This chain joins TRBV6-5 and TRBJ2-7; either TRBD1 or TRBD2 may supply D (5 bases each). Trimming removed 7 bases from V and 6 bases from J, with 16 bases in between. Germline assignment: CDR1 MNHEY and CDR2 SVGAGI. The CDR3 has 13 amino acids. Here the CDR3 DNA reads TGTGCCAGCACCCGGGGCTACGGTAGCGAGCAGTACTTC. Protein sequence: CASTRGYGSEQYF.

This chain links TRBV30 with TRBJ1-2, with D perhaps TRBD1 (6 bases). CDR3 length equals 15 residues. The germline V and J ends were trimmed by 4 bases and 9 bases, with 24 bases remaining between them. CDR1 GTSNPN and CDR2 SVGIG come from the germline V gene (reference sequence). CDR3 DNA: TGTGCCTGGACCCTTCAAGTTCAGGGGCCAGGGAGCTACACCTTC. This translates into CAWTLQVQGPGSYTF.

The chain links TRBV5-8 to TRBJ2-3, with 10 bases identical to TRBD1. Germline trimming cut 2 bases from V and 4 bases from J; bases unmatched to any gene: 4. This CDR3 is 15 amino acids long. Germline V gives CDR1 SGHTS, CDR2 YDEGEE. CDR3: CASSFGQGVADTQYF. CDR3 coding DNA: TGTGCCAGCAGCTTCGGACAGGGGGTCGCAGATACGCAGTATTTT. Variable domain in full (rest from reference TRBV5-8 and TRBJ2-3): EAGVTQSPTHLIKTRGQQATLRCSPISGHTSVYWYQQALGLGLQFLLWYDEGEERNRGNFPPRFSGRQFPNYSSELNVNALELEDSALYLCASSFGQGVADTQYFGPGTRLTVL.

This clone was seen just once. CDR3 protein: CASSASSLGGSGELFF. The DNA of the CDR3 is TGTGCCAGCAGCGCCTCCTCCTTGGGGGGTTCCGGGGAGCTGTTTTTT. The gene calls are TRBV9 and TRBJ2-2; D perhaps matches TRBD2 (6 bases). The CDR3 sequence is 16 residues long. Germline V gene lookup returns CDR1 SGDLS and CDR2 YYNGEE. V dropped 3 bases and J dropped 6 bases, with 18 bases sitting between them.

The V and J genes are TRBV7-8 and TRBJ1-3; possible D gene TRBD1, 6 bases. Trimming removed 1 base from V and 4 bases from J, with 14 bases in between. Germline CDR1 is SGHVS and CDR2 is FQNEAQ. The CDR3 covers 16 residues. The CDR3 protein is CASSLGPQGLGNTIYF. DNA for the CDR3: TGTGCCAGCAGCTTAGGTCCACAGGGCCTGGGAAACACCATATATTTT.

The DNA of the CDR3 is TGTGCCAGCAGTTTAGTCTGGAGTGACTACGAGCAGTACTTC. Its protein is CASSLVWSDYEQYF. The rearrangement joins TRBV27 to TRBJ2-7; D is unclear. Germline CDR1 and CDR2: MNHEY and SMNVEV (reference sequence). Trimming shortened V by 2 bases and J by 3 bases, and 11 bases separated the two germline ends. The CDR3 has 14 residues.

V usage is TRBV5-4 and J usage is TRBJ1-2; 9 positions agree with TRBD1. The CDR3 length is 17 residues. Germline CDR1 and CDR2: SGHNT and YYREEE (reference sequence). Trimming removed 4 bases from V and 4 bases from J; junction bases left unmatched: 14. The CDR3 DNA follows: TGTGCCAGCAGCCCGGAGAAGGGACAGGGAGGCCTCTATGGCTACACCTTC. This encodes CASSPEKGQGGLYGYTF.

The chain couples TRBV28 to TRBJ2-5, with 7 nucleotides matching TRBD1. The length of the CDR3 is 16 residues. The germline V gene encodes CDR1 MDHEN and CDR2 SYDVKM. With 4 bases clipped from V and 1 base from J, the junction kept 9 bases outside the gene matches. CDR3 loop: CASSSVSGTAQETQYF. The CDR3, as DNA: TGTGCCAGCAGTTCGGTTTCCGGGACAGCCCAAGAGACCCAGTACTTC. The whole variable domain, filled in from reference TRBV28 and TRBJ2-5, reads DVKVTQSSRYLVKRTGEKVFLECVQDMDHENMFWYRQDPGLGLRLIYFSYDVKMKEKGDIPEGYSVSREKKERFSLILESASTNQTSMYLCASSSVSGTAQETQYFGPGTRLLVL.

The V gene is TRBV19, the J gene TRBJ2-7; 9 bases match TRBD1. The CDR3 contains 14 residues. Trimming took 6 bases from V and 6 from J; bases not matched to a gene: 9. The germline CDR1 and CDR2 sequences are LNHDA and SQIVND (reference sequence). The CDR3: CASSRPGQGTEQYF. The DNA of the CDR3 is TGTGCCAGTAGCCGACCGGGACAGGGAACCGAGCAGTACTTC.

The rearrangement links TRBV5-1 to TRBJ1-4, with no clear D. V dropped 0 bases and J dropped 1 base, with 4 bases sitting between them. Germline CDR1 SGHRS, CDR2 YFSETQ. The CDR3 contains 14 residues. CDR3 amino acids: CASSLGQTNEKLFF. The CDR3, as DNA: TGCGCCAGCAGCTTGGGACAAACTAATGAAAAACTGTTTTTT.

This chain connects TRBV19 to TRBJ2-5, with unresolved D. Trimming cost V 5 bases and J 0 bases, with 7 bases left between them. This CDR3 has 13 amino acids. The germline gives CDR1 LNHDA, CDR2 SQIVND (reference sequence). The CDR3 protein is CASSSDHQETQYF. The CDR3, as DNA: TGTGCCAGTAGTTCCGACCACCAAGAGACCCAGTACTTC.

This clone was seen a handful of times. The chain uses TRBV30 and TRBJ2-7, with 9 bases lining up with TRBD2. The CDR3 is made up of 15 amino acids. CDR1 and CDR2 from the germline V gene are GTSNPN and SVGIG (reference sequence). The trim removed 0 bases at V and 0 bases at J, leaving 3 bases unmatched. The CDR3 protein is CAWSVGLASSYEQYF. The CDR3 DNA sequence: TGTGCCTGGAGTGTAGGACTAGCGTCCTCCTACGAGCAGTACTTC.

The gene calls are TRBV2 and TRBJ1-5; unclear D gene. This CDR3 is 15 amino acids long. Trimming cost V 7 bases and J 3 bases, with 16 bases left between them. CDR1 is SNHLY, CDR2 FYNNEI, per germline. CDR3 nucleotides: TGTGCCAGCATTTTCGAGCGCGACCCCAATCAGCCCCAGCATTTT. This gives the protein CASIFERDPNQPQHF.

The CDR3 region has the DNA TGTGCCAGCAGCCAACTAGGGTCGAGTACGCAGTATTTT. Its translation is CASSQLGSSTQYF. V and J are TRBV14 and TRBJ2-3; D is unresolved. The CDR3 runs 13 residues. The germline V and J ends were trimmed by 2 bases and 8 bases, with 11 bases remaining between them. Germline values: CDR1 SGHDN, CDR2 FVKESK.

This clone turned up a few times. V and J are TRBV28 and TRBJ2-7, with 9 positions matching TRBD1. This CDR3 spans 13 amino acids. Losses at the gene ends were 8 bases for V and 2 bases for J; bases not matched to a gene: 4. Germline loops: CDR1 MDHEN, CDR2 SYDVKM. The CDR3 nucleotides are TGTGCCAGCCTACAGGGGGCGACCTACGAGCAGTACTTC. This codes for CASLQGATYEQYF.

CDR3: CASSPSGGFFPDTQYF. The CDR3 DNA is TGCGCCAGCAGCCCCTCTGGAGGGTTTTTCCCAGATACGCAGTATTTT. The chain links TRBV5-1 to TRBJ2-3; TRBD2 might be the D (6 bases). Per the germline V gene, CDR1 is SGHRS and CDR2 is YFSETQ. V was cut by 4 bases and J by 4 bases, with 19 bases left in between. The CDR3 covers 16 residues.

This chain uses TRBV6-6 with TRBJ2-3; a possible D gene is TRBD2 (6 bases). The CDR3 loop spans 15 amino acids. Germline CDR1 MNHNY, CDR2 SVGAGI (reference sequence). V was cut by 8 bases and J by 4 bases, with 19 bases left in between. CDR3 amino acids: CASQAGLLVSDTQYF. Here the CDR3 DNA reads TGTGCCAGCCAGGCGGGACTCCTAGTGTCAGATACGCAGTATTTT.

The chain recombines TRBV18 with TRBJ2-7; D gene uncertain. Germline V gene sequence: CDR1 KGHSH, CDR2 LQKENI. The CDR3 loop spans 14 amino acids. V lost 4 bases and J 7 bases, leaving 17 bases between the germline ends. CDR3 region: CASSHAERMGEQYF. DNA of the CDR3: TGTGCCAGCTCACACGCGGAAAGGATGGGGGAGCAGTACTTC.

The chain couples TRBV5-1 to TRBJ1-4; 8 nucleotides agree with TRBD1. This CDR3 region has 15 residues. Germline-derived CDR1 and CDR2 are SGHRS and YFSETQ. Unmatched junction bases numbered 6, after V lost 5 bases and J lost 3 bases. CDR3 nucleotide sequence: TGCGCCAGCAGTTCTCAGGGGGCCTCTAATGAAAAACTGTTTTTT. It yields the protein CASSSQGASNEKLFF.

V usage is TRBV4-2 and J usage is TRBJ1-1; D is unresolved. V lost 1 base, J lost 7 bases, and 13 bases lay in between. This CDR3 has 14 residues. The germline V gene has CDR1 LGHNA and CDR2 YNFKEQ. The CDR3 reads CASSQAWIGGEAFF. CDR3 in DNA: TGTGCCAGCAGCCAAGCATGGATTGGTGGTGAAGCTTTCTTT.

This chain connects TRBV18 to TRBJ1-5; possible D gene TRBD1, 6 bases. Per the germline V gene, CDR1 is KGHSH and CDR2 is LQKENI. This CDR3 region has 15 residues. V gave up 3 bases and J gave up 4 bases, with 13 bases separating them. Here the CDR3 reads CASSPRGALNQPQHF. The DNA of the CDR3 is TGTGCCAGCTCACCCAGGGGCGCCTTAAATCAGCCCCAGCATTTT.

For the CDR3, the DNA is TGCGCCAGCAGCATTAGGACAGGGGAAAACCAAGAGACCCAGTACTTC. Its translation is CASSIRTGENQETQYF. The chain joins TRBV5-1 to TRBJ2-5; 9 bases agree with TRBD1. The V gene's germline CDR1 is SGHRS and CDR2 YFSETQ. The junction had 7 bases not matched to a gene; V was cut back by 4 bases and J by 0 bases. This CDR3 region has 16 residues.

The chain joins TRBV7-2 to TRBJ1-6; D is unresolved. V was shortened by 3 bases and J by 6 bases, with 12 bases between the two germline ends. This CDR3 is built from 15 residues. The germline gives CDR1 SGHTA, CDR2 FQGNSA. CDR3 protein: CASSLRSASNSPLHF. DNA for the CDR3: TGTGCCAGCAGCTTGCGTTCAGCCTCTAATTCACCCCTCCACTTT.

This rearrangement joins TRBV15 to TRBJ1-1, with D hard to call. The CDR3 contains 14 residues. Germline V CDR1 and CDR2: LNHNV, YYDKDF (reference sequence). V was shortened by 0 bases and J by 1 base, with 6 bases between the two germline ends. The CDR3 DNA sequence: TGTGCCACCAGCAGAGACCGAAGGAACACTGAAGCTTTCTTT. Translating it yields CATSRDRRNTEAFF.

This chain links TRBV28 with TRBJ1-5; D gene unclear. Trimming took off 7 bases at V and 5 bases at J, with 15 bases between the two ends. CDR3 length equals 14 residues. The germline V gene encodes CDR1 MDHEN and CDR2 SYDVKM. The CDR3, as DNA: TGTGCCAGCAACCTTGAAGGCGGCTATCAGCCCCAGCATTTT. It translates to CASNLEGGYQPQHF.

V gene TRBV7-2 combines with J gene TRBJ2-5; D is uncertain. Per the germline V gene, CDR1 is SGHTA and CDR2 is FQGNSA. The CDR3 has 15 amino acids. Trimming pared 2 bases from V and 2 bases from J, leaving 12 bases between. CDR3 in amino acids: CASSLQSTIQETQYF. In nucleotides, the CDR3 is TGTGCCAGCAGCTTACAATCCACGATTCAAGAGACCCAGTACTTC.

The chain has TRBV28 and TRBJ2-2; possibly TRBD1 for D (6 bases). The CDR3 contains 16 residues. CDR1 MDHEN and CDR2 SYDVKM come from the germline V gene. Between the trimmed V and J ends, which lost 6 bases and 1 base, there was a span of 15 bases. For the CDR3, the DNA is TGTGCCAGCAGGCCCGCCGGGACAAGGAACACCGGGGAGCTGTTTTTT. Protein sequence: CASRPAGTRNTGELFF.

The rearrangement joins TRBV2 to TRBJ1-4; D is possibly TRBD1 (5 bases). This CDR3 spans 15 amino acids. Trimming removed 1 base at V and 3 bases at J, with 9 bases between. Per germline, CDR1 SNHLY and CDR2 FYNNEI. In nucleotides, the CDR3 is TGTGCCAGCAGTGAAGGGGGCATATCTAATGAAAAACTGTTTTTT. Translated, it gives CASSEGGISNEKLFF.

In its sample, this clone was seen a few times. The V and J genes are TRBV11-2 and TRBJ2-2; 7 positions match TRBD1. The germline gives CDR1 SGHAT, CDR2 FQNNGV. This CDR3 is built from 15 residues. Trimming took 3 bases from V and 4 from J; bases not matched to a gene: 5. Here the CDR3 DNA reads TGTGCCAGCAGCTTGACAGGGCTGGGCACCGGGGAGCTGTTTTTT. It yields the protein CASSLTGLGTGELFF.